What follows describes a single T cell receptor (beta chain). The sample originates from a study of control samples from healthy donors and cancer patients. The repertoire was sequenced with immunoSEQ multiplex PCR; TCRdb's copy has only in-frame clones and lacks some. The table shows some 40,000 clones, with 94% occurring only once. This CDR3 comprises 16 residues. Trimming cost V 5 bases and J 5 bases, with 21 bases left between them. The V gene's germline CDR1 is SGHTA and CDR2 FQGNSA. Sample: blood. The genes are TRBV7-2 and TRBJ2-5; either TRBD1 or TRBD2 may supply D (5 bases each). The receptor was isolated from a man in his fifties or sixties in good health. CDR3 sequence reads: CASSPLPGPSSETQYF. CDR3 DNA sequence: TGTGCCAGCAGCCCTCTCCCGGGGCCTAGTAGTGAGACCCAGTACTTC.